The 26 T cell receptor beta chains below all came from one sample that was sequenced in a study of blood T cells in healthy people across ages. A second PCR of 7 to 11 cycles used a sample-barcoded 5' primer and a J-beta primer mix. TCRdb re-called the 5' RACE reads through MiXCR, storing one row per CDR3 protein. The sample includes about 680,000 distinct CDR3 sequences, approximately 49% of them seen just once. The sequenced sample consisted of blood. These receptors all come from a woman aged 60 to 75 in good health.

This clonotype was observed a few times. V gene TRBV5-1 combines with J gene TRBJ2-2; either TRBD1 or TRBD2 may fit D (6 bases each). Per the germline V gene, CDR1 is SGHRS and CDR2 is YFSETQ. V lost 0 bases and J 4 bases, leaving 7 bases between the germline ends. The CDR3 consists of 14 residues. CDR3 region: CASSLGGATGELFF. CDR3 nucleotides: TGCGCCAGCAGCTTGGGGGGGGCCACCGGGGAGCTGTTTTTT.

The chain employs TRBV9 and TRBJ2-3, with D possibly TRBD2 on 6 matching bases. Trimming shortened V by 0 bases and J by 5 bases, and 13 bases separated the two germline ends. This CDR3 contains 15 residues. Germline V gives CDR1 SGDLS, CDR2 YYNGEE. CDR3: CASSVAQWRGDTQYF. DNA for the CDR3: TGTGCCAGCAGCGTAGCTCAGTGGAGGGGAGATACGCAGTATTTT.

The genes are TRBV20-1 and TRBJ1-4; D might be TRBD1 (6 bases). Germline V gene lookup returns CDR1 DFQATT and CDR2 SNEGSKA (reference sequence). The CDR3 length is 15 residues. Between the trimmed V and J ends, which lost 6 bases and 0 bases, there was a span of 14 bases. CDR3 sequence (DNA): TGCAGTGCCTCCCAGGGGAGCGCAACTAATGAAAAACTGTTTTTT. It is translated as CSASQGSATNEKLFF.

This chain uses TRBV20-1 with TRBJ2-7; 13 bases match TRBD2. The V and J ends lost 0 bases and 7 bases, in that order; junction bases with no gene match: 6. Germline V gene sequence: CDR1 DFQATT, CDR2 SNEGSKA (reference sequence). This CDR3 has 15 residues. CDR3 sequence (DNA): TGCAGTGCTAGAGATCCTACTAGCGGGAGGGATGAGCAGTACTTC. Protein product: CSARDPTSGRDEQYF.

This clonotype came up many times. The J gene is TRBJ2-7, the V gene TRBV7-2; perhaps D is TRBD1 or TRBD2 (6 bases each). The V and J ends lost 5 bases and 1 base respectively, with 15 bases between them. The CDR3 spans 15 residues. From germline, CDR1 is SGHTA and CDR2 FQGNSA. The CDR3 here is CASSPRQGRSYEQYF. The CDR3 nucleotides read TGTGCCAGCAGCCCCCGGCAGGGGAGGTCCTACGAGCAGTACTTC.

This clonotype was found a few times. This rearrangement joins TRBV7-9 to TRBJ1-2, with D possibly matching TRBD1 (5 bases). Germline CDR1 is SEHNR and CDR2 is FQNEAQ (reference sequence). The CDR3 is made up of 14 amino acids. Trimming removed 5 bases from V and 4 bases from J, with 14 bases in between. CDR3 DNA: TGTGCCAGCAGCCCTCCGGGGGAGCGCTATGGCTACACCTTC. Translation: CASSPPGERYGYTF.

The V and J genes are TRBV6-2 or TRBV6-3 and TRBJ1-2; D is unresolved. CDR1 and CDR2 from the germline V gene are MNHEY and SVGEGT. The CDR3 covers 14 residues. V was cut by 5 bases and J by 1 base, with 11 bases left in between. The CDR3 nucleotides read TGTGCCAGCAGTGGTAAAGGAAATAACTATGGCTACACCTTC. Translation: CASSGKGNNYGYTF.

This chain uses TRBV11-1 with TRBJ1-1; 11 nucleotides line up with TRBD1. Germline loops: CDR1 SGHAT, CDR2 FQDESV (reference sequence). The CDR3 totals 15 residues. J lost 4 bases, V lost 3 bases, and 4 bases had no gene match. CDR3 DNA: TGTGCCAGCAGCTTTTATGGGACAGGGGGCACTGAAGCTTTCTTT. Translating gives CASSFYGTGGTEAFF.

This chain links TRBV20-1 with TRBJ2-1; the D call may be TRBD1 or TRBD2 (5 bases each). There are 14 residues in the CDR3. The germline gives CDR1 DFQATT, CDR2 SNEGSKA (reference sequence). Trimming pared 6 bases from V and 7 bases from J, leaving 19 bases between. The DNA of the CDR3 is TGCAGTGCCACGGGACCAGTATGGGGGAATGAGCAGTTCTTC. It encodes CSATGPVWGNEQFF.

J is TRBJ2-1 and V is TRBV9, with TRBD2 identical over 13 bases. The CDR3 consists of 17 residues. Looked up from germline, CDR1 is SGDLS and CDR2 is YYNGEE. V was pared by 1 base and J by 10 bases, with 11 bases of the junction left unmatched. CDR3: CASSVSLLAGGSEEQFF. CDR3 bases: TGTGCCAGCAGCGTATCCCTACTAGCGGGAGGGTCGGAGGAGCAGTTCTTC.

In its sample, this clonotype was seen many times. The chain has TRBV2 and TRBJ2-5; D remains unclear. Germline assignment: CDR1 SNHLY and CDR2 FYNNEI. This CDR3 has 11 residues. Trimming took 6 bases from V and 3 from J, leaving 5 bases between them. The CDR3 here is CASSGEETQYF. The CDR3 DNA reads TGTGCCAGCAGCGGTGAAGAGACCCAGTACTTC.

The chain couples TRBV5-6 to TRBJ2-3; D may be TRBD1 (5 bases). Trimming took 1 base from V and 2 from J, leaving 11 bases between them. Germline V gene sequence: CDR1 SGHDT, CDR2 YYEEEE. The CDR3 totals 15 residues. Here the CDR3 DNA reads TGTGCCAGCAGCTTGACCCTAGGGGTCACAGATACGCAGTATTTT. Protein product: CASSLTLGVTDTQYF.

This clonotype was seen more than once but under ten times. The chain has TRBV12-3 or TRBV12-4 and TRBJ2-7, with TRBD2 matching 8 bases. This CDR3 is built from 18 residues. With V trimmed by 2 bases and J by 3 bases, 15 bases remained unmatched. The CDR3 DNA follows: TGTGCCAGCAGTTTACCCAAACGGACCACTAGCGGAAGCTACGAGCAGTACTTC. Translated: CASSLPKRTTSGSYEQYF.

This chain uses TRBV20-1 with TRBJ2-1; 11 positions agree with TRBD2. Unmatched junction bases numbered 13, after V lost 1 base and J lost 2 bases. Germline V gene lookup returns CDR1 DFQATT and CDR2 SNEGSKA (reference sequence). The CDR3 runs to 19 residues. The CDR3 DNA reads TGCAGTGCTAGAGTTGCGTCTAGCGGGAGGTTTCGTCCCTACAATGAGCAGTTCTTC. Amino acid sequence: CSARVASSGRFRPYNEQFF.

The CDR3, as DNA: TGTGCCACCAGCAGAGGGGACAGGACTCGCTATGGCTACACCTTC. Residues: CATSRGDRTRYGYTF. The chain uses TRBV15 and TRBJ1-2, with 8 nucleotides matching TRBD1. V was clipped by 1 base and J by 4 bases; unmatched bases: 5. In germline, CDR1 is LNHNV, CDR2 YYDKDF (reference sequence). The CDR3 totals 15 residues.

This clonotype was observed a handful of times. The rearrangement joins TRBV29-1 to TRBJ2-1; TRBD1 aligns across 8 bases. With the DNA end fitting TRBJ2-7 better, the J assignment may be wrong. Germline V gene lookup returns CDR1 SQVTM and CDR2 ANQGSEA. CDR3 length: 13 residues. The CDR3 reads CSVGTGTYNEQYF. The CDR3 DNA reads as TGCAGCGTTGGGACAGGGACCTACAATGAGCAGTACTTC.

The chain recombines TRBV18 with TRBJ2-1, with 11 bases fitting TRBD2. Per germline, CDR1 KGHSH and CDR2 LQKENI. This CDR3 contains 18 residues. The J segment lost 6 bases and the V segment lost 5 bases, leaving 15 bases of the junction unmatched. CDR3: CASSEGRPGLAALNEQFF. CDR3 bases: TGTGCCAGCTCAGAAGGGAGACCGGGACTAGCGGCACTCAATGAGCAGTTCTTC.

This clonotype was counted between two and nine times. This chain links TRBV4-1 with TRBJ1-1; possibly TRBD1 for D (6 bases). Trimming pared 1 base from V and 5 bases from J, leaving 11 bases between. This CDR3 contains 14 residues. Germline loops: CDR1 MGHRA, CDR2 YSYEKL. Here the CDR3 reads CASSQAGGRTEAFF. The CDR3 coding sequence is TGCGCCAGCAGCCAAGCGGGGGGGCGGACTGAAGCTTTCTTT.

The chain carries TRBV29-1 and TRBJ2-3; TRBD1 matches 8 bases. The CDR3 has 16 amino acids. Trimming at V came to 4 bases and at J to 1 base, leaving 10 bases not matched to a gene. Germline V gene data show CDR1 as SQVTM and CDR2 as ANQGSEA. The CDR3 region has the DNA TGCAGCGTTGTGGGGGGATTACAGGGGGGCACAGATACGCAGTATTTT. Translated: CSVVGGLQGGTDTQYF.

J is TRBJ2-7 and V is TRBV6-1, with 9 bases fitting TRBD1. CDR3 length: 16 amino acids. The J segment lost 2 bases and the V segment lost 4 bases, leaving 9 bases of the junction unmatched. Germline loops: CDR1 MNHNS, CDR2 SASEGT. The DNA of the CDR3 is TGTGCCAGCAGTGGCCGGGGACAGGGCCAACCCTACGAGCAGTACTTC. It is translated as CASSGRGQGQPYEQYF.

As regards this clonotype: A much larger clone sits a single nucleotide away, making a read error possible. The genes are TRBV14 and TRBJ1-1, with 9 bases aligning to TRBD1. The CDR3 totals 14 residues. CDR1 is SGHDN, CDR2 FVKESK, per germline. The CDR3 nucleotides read TGTGCCAGCAGACGACAGGGGGAAGGCACTGGAGCTTTCTTT. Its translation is CASRRQGEGTGAFF.

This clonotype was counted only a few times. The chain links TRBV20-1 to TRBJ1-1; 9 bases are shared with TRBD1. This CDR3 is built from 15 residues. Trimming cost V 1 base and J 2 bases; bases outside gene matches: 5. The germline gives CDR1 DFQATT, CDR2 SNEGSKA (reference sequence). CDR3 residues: CSARAPGQGNTEAFF. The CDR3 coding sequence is TGCAGTGCTAGAGCCCCGGGACAGGGAAACACTGAAGCTTTCTTT.

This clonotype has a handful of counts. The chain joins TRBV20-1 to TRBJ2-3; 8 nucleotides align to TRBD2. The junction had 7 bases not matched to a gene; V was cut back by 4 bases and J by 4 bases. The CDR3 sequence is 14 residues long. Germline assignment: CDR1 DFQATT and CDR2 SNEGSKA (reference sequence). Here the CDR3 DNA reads TGCAGTGCTATGCGGGGGGTCATTTCAGATACGCAGTATTTT. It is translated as CSAMRGVISDTQYF.

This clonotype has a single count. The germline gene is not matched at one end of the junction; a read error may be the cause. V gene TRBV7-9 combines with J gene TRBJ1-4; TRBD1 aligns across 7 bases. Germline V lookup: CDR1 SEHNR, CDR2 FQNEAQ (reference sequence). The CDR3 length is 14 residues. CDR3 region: CTSSRGTVGEKLFF. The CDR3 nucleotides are TGTACCAGCAGCCGAGGGACAGTAGGTGAAAAACTGTTTTTT.

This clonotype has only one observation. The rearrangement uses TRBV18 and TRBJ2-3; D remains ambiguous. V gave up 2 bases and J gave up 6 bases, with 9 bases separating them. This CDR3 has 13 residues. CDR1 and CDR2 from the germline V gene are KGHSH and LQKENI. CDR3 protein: CASSPLVADTQYF. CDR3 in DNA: TGTGCCAGCTCACCATTGGTAGCCGATACGCAGTATTTT.

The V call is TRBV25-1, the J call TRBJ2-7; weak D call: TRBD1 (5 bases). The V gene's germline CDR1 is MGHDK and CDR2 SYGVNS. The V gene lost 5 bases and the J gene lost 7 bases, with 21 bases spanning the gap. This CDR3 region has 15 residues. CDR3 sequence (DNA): TGTGCCAGCAGTAGTCAGGGTTCCCTACTGGGGGAGCAGTACTTC. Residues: CASSSQGSLLGEQYF.